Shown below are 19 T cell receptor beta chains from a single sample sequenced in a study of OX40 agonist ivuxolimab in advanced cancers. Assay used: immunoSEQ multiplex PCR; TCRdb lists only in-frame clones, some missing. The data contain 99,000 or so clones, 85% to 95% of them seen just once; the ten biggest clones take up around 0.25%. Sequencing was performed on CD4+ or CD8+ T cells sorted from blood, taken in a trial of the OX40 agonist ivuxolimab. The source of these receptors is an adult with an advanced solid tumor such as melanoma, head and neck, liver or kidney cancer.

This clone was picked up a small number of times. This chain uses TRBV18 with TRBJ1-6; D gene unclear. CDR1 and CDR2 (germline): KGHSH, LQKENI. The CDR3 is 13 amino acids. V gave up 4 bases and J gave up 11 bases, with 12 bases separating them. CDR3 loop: CASSQEGETPLHF. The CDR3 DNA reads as TGTGCCAGCTCACAGGAAGGAGAAACACCCCTCCACTTT.

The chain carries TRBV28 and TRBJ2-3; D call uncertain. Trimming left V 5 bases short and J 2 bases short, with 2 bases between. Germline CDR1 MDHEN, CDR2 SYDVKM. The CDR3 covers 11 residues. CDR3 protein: CASSNTDTQYF. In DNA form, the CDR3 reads TGTGCCAGCAGTAACACAGATACGCAGTATTTT. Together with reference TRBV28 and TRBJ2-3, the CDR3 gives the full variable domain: DVKVTQSSRYLVKRTGEKVFLECVQDMDHENMFWYRQDPGLGLRLIYFSYDVKMKEKGDIPEGYSVSREKKERFSLILESASTNQTSMYLCASSNTDTQYFGPGTRLTVL.

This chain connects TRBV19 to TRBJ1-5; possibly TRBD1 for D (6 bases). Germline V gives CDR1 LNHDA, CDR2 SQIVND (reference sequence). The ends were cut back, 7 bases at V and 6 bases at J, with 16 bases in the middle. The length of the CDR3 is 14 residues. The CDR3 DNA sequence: TGTGCCAGTACCCAGCGGGGGCACGGTCAGCCCCAGCATTTT. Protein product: CASTQRGHGQPQHF.

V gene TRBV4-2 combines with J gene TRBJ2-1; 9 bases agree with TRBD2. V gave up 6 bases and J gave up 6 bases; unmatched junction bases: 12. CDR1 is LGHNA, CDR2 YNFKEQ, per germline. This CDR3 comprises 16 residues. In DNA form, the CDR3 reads TGTGCCAGCAGGGCAGCCTTAGCGGGAGTAGTCAATGAGCAGTTCTTC. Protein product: CASRAALAGVVNEQFF.

The CDR3: CARGGYPHNEQFF. The CDR3 DNA reads as TGTGCCAGAGGCGGCTACCCCCACAATGAGCAGTTCTTC. This chain connects TRBV19 to TRBJ2-1; D call uncertain. The CDR3 sequence is 13 residues long. The germline gives CDR1 LNHDA, CDR2 SQIVND (reference sequence). V lost 9 bases to trimming and J lost 5 bases, with 14 bases between them.

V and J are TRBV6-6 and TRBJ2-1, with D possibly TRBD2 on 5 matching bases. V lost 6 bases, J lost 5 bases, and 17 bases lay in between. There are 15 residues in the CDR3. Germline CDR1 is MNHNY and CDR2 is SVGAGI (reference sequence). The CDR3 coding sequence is TGTGCCAGCAGCGGTGGGCTAGCCCCCCACAATGAGCAGTTCTTC. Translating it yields CASSGGLAPHNEQFF.

The CDR3 coding sequence is TGTGCTAGTGAAACTAGCGGGAGTGAGACCCAGTACTTC. This codes for CASETSGSETQYF. V is TRBV12-5 and J is TRBJ2-5, with 11 bases that match TRBD2. CDR3 length: 13 residues. Per germline, CDR1 LGHNT and CDR2 FRNRAP. V gave up 7 bases and J gave up 5 bases; unmatched junction bases: 3.

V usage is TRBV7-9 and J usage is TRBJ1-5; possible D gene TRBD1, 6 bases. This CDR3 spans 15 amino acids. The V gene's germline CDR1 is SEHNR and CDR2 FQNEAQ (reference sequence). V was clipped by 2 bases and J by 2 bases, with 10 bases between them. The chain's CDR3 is CASSLYSGGNQPQHF. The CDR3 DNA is TGTGCCAGCAGCTTATATTCAGGGGGCAATCAGCCCCAGCATTTT.

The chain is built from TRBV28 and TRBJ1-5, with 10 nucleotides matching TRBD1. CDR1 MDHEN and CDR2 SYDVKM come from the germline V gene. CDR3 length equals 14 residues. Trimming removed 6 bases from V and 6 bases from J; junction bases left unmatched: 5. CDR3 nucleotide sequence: TGTGCCAGCAGGACAGGGGGCTTAGGTCAGCCCCAGCATTTT. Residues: CASRTGGLGQPQHF.

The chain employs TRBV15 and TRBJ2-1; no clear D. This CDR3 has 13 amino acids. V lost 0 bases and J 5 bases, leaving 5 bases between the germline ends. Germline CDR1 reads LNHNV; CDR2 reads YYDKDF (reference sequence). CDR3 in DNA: TGTGCCACCAGCAGAGACGTAAACAATGAGCAGTTCTTC. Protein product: CATSRDVNNEQFF.

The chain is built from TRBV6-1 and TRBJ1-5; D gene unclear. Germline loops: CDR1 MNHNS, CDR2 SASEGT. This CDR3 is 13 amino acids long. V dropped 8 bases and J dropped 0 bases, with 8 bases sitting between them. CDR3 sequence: CASWRSSNQPQHF. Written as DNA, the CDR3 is TGTGCCAGCTGGAGGAGTAGCAATCAGCCCCAGCATTTT.

The CDR3 sequence is CASSFYIGGSGYTF. The CDR3 DNA sequence: TGTGCCAGCAGTTTCTACATCGGCGGGTCTGGCTACACCTTC. The V call is TRBV28, the J call TRBJ1-2, with D hard to call. The CDR3 length is 14 residues. Germline-derived CDR1 and CDR2 are MDHEN and SYDVKM. Trimming shortened V by 3 bases and J by 7 bases, and 15 bases separated the two germline ends.

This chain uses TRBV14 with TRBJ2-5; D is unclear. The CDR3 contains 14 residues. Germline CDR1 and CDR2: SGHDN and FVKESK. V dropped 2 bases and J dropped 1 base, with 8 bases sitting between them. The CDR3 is CASSQKLFQETQYF. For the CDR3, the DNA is TGTGCCAGCAGCCAAAAATTATTCCAAGAGACCCAGTACTTC.

Written as DNA, the CDR3 is TGTGCCACCAGCAGAGGAGGGGAGGGACAGCCCCAGCATTTT. Translated: CATSRGGEGQPQHF. This sequence joins TRBV15 and TRBJ1-5; tentative D call: TRBD1 (5 bases). Germline V gives CDR1 LNHNV, CDR2 YYDKDF (reference sequence). The CDR3 is made up of 14 amino acids. V gave up 1 base and J gave up 7 bases, with 11 bases separating them.

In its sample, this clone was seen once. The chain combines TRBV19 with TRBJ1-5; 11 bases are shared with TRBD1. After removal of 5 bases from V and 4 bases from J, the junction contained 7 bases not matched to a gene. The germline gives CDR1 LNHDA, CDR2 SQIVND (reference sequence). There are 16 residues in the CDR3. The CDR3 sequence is CASSVSRDRGNQPQHF. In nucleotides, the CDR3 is TGTGCCAGTAGTGTAAGCCGGGACAGGGGGAATCAGCCCCAGCATTTT.

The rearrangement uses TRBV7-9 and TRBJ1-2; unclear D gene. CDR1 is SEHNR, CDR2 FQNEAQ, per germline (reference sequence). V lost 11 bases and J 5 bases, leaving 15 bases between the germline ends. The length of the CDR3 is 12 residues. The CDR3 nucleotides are TGTGCCGTTGAGTTAAGTTGGTATGGCTACACCTTC. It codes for CAVELSWYGYTF.

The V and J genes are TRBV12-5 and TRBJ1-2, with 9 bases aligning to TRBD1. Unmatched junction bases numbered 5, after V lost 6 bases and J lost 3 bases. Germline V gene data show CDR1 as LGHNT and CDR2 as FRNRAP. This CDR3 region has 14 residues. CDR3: CASGTTGGDYGYTF. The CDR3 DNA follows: TGTGCTAGTGGGACCACAGGGGGCGACTATGGCTACACCTTC.

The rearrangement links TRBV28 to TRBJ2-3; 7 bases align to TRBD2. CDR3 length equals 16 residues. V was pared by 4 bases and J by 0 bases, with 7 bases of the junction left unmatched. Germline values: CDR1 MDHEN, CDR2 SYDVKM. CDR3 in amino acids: CASSSELAVSTDTQYF. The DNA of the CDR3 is TGTGCCAGCAGTTCCGAGCTAGCGGTTAGCACAGATACGCAGTATTTT.

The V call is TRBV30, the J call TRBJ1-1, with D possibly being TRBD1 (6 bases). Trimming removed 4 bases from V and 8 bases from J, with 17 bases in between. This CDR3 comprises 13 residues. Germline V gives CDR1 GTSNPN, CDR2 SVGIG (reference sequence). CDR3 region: CAWILKGGIEAFF. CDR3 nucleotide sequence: TGTGCCTGGATATTAAAGGGGGGAATCGAAGCTTTCTTT.